The 30 T cell receptor beta chains below come from one sample, sequenced in a study of CD8+CD57+ T cells in acquired aplastic anemia. The use of genomic DNA as template underpinned the TCR beta VDJ and CDR3 profiling. MiXCR, applied by TCRdb to the reads, yields one record per CDR3 protein. Of around 170,000 distinct CDR3 sequences in the sample, approximately 48% were seen once. All patients picked for sequencing had shown, by flow cytometry, an expansion of CD8+CD57+ cells. Sequenced material: sorted CD4+, CD8+, or CD8+CD57+ T cells (not recorded which) from PBMCs. The source is a human donor with aplastic anemia.

V gene TRBV5-1 combines with J gene TRBJ2-1, with a tentative D call TRBD2 (6 bases). Germline CDR1 SGHRS, CDR2 YFSETQ. Trimming left V 0 bases short and J 0 bases short, with 10 bases between. This CDR3 has 16 residues. The CDR3 loop reads CASSLGGRLSYNEQFF. The CDR3 bases are TGCGCCAGCAGCTTGGGGGGGAGGCTCTCCTACAATGAGCAGTTCTTC.

The chain carries TRBV6-2 or TRBV6-3 and TRBJ1-5; D may be TRBD1 (5 bases). Germline V gene sequence: CDR1 MNHEY, CDR2 SVGEGT. This CDR3 region has 16 residues. Trimming shortened V by 6 bases and J by 2 bases, and 17 bases separated the two germline ends. The CDR3 coding sequence is TGTGCCAGCAGCGTCCAAGGGGCGTTAGGCAATCAGCCCCAGCATTTT. Translated, it gives CASSVQGALGNQPQHF.

At least ten counts were recorded for this clonotype. The rearrangement links TRBV5-4 to TRBJ2-1, with 15 bases matching TRBD2. With 4 bases clipped from V and 0 bases from J, the junction kept 5 bases outside the gene matches. The CDR3 covers 18 residues. The germline gives CDR1 SGHNT, CDR2 YYREEE (reference sequence). The CDR3 region is CASSVGLAGGYSYNEQFF. For the CDR3, the DNA is TGTGCCAGCAGCGTGGGACTAGCGGGAGGCTACTCCTACAATGAGCAGTTCTTC.

The J gene is TRBJ1-1, the V gene TRBV5-5, with a tentative D call TRBD1 (5 bases). CDR3 length equals 15 residues. CDR1 is SGHKS and CDR2 is YYEKEE in the germline V gene (reference sequence). The V gene lost 5 bases and the J gene lost 2 bases, with 16 bases spanning the gap. This CDR3 reads CASSPGTGFNTEAFF. The CDR3, as DNA: TGTGCCAGCAGTCCAGGCACAGGTTTTAACACTGAAGCTTTCTTT.

At least ten counts were recorded for this clonotype. The chain is built from TRBV5-1 and TRBJ2-1, with 10 bases that match TRBD2. The junction had 13 bases not matched to a gene; V was cut back by 2 bases and J by 2 bases. Per germline, CDR1 SGHRS and CDR2 YFSETQ. The length of the CDR3 is 19 residues. CDR3 sequence (DNA): TGCGCCAGCAGCTTCCGTTCCCGGCTAGCGGGGGCCACCTACAATGAGCAGTTCTTC. It is translated as CASSFRSRLAGATYNEQFF.

The chain employs TRBV7-9 and TRBJ2-7; D tentatively fits TRBD1 or TRBD2 (5 bases each). The germline V gene has CDR1 SEHNR and CDR2 FQNEAQ (reference sequence). The CDR3 has 13 amino acids. Trimming cost V 5 bases and J 9 bases, with 17 bases left between them. The CDR3 is CASSTRRVRGQYF. Here the CDR3 DNA reads TGTGCCAGCAGCACCCGGCGGGTAAGGGGGCAGTACTTC.

The J gene is TRBJ2-5, the V gene TRBV15; the match to TRBD2 covers 12 bases. V dropped 0 bases and J dropped 5; count of bases not matched to a gene: 7. Germline loops: CDR1 LNHNV, CDR2 YYDKDF (reference sequence). CDR3 size: 17 residues. CDR3 coding DNA: TGTGCCACCAGCAGAGACCGGGGACTAGCGGGTCTTGAGACCCAGTACTTC. It translates to CATSRDRGLAGLETQYF.

This clonotype has ten or more counts. The chain is built from TRBV20-1 and TRBJ2-1; 10 nucleotides line up with TRBD1. J gave up 8 bases and V 6 bases, and 10 bases lay outside the gene matches. The length of the CDR3 is 14 residues. Germline V gene data show CDR1 as DFQATT and CDR2 as SNEGSKA (reference sequence). Here the CDR3 DNA reads TGCAGTGCCCTTCGGCCGGGACAGGGGTATGAGCAGTTCTTC. Translating it yields CSALRPGQGYEQFF.

This clonotype was recorded at least ten times. The genes are TRBV4-1 and TRBJ1-5, with no clear D. The CDR3 has 13 amino acids. Trimming took off 0 bases at V and 1 base at J, with 1 base between the two ends. CDR1 and CDR2 (germline): MGHRA, YSYEKL. CDR3 bases: TGCGCCAGCAGCCAAGAGAGCAATCAGCCCCAGCATTTT. It is translated as CASSQESNQPQHF.

The rearrangement joins TRBV7-9 to TRBJ2-5; D uncertain. V gave up 6 bases and J gave up 6 bases, with 8 bases separating them. Germline V gene sequence: CDR1 SEHNR, CDR2 FQNEAQ (reference sequence). There are 11 residues in the CDR3. The CDR3 spells CASSQDQTQYF. The CDR3 DNA follows: TGTGCCAGCAGTCAGGACCAGACCCAGTACTTC.

The chain has TRBV25-1 and TRBJ1-1; no firm D call. V was shortened by 6 bases and J by 5 bases, with 10 bases between the two germline ends. CDR1 MGHDK and CDR2 SYGVNS come from the germline V gene. The CDR3 has 12 residues. CDR3 loop: CASSLERTEAFF. In DNA form, the CDR3 reads TGTGCCAGCAGCTTGGAGCGAACTGAAGCTTTCTTT. The whole variable domain, filled in from reference TRBV25-1 and TRBJ1-1, reads EADIYQTPRYLVIGTGKKITLECSQTMGHDKMYWYQQDPGMELHLIHYSYGVNSTEKGDLSSESTVSRIRTEHFPLTLESARPSHTSQYLCASSLERTEAFFGQGTRLTVV.

The rearrangement joins TRBV10-3 to TRBJ2-2; D may be TRBD1 or TRBD2 (5 bases each). The CDR3 loop spans 12 amino acids. V shed 6 bases and J shed 7 bases, with 9 bases lying between them. From germline, CDR1 is ENHRY and CDR2 SYGVKD. The CDR3 is CAIRGELGELFF. Written as DNA, the CDR3 is TGTGCCATCAGGGGGGAGCTCGGGGAGCTGTTTTTT.

This clonotype was picked up many times. Written as DNA, the CDR3 is TGTGCCAGCAGTGAAGTCGGAGGGACCGGGGAGCTGTTTTTT. Its protein product is CASSEVGGTGELFF. This chain links TRBV2 with TRBJ2-2; TRBD2 is a possible D gene (6 bases). Germline loops: CDR1 SNHLY, CDR2 FYNNEI. The CDR3 has 14 amino acids. Trimming removed 1 base at V and 5 bases at J, with 8 bases between.

This clonotype was counted many times. The J gene is TRBJ2-7, the V gene TRBV24-1, with D perhaps assigned TRBD1 or TRBD2 (5 bases each). This CDR3 comprises 14 residues. The V end lost 2 bases, the J end lost 3 bases, and 10 bases lay between the germline ends. From germline, CDR1 is KGHDR and CDR2 SFDVKD. As DNA, the CDR3 is TGTGCCACCAGTGATTCCTCGGGGCGCTACGAGCAGTACTTC. Translated: CATSDSSGRYEQYF.

The genes are TRBV19 and TRBJ2-2; D is unresolved. Trimming took off 4 bases at V and 3 bases at J, with 9 bases between the two ends. The germline V gene encodes CDR1 LNHDA and CDR2 SQIVND (reference sequence). This CDR3 spans 14 amino acids. CDR3 protein: CASSTVHHTGELFF. In DNA, the CDR3 is TGTGCCAGTAGTACAGTACACCACACCGGGGAGCTGTTTTTT.

This clonotype has ten or more counts. The chain has TRBV12-3 or TRBV12-4 and TRBJ1-1; D is unresolved. V lost 5 bases, J lost 5 bases, and 12 bases lay in between. The CDR3 covers 13 residues. DNA of the CDR3: TGTGCCAGCAGTCCCACAGCCAGGACTGAAGCTTTCTTT. It is translated as CASSPTARTEAFF.

Ten or more counts support this clonotype. The V gene is TRBV11-2, the J gene TRBJ2-1; TRBD1 matches at 7 bases. V dropped 3 bases and J dropped 2; count of bases not matched to a gene: 4. The CDR3 extends over 15 amino acids. The germline V gene has CDR1 SGHAT and CDR2 FQNNGV. CDR3 loop: CASSFTQGAYNEQFF. DNA for the CDR3: TGTGCCAGCAGCTTTACGCAGGGGGCCTACAATGAGCAGTTCTTC.

A remark on this clonotype: A junction boundary mismatches the germline segment, possibly from a read error. J is TRBJ1-1 and V is TRBV11-2; D not resolved. This CDR3 comprises 13 residues. Germline CDR1 and CDR2: SGHAT and FQNNGV. CDR3 nucleotides: TGTGCCAGCAGCTTCATCGCGAACACTGAGGCTTTCTTT. Its translation: CASSFIANTEAFF.

This clonotype was recorded at least ten times. The V gene is TRBV20-1, the J gene TRBJ2-2; TRBD2 matches at 10 bases. Germline-derived CDR1 and CDR2 are DFQATT and SNEGSKA (reference sequence). The CDR3 runs 15 residues. V trimming: 3 bases; J trimming: 4 bases; junction bases outside the gene matches: 5. The CDR3, as DNA: TGCAGTGCTAGGTTGACTAGCGGGCTCACCGGGGAGCTGTTTTTT. This translates into CSARLTSGLTGELFF.

In DNA form, the CDR3 reads TGTGCCAGCAGTGGACAGGGGGAGACCGGGGAGCTGTTTTTT. This encodes CASSGQGETGELFF. The V and J genes are TRBV2 and TRBJ2-2, with 9 nucleotides matching TRBD1. Germline values: CDR1 SNHLY, CDR2 FYNNEI. V was clipped by 4 bases and J by 5 bases; unmatched bases: 2. The CDR3 runs to 14 residues.

The chain links TRBV20-1 to TRBJ2-1, with 8 bases fitting TRBD1. This CDR3 has 13 amino acids. Germline CDR1 reads DFQATT; CDR2 reads SNEGSKA (reference sequence). The V and J ends lost 0 bases and 6 bases, in that order; junction bases with no gene match: 1. CDR3 in DNA: TGCAGTGCTAGAGACAGGGGGCGCAATGAGCAGTTCTTC. Translation gives CSARDRGRNEQFF.

The chain is built from TRBV4-1 and TRBJ2-7; D call uncertain. Trimming cost V 4 bases and J 3 bases, with 10 bases left between them. The germline gives CDR1 MGHRA, CDR2 YSYEKL. The CDR3 length is 13 residues. The CDR3 bases are TGCGCCAGCAGCCCAATTTCCGACTACGAGCAGTACTTC. This codes for CASSPISDYEQYF.

J is TRBJ2-3 and V is TRBV20-1; D remains ambiguous. Trimming took 5 bases from V and 8 from J, leaving 17 bases between them. Germline V CDR1 and CDR2: DFQATT, SNEGSKA (reference sequence). This CDR3 is 13 amino acids long. The CDR3 DNA reads as TGCAGTGCTGACTCCGCTAGGTTCGGTACGCAGTATTTT. This codes for CSADSARFGTQYF.

This CDR3 reads CASSRTSGYTGELFF. The CDR3 DNA is TGTGCCAGCAGCAGGACTAGCGGGTACACCGGGGAGCTGTTTTTT. The chain recombines TRBV7-9 with TRBJ2-2; 11 bases line up with TRBD2. This CDR3 region has 15 residues. Germline CDR1 reads SEHNR; CDR2 reads FQNEAQ (reference sequence). With 5 bases clipped from V and 3 bases from J, the junction kept 2 bases outside the gene matches. The complete variable domain, with remaining parts taken from reference TRBV7-9 and TRBJ2-2, reads DTGVSQNPRHKITKRGQNVTFRCDPISEHNRLYWYRQTLGQGPEFLTYFQNEAQLEKSRLLSDRFSAERPKGSFSTLEIQRTEQGDSAMYLCASSRTSGYTGELFFGEGSRLTVL.

Ten or more counts support this clonotype. This chain links TRBV24-1 with TRBJ1-1, with D hard to call. The CDR3 sequence is 13 residues long. The ends were cut back, 2 bases at V and 1 base at J, with 4 bases in the middle. Germline CDR1 reads KGHDR; CDR2 reads SFDVKD. The CDR3 reads CATSDSQNTEAFF. In DNA, the CDR3 is TGTGCCACCAGTGATTCCCAGAACACTGAAGCTTTCTTT.

The V gene is TRBV18, the J gene TRBJ1-4, with D maybe TRBD1 (5 bases). The CDR3 consists of 14 residues. CDR1 and CDR2 from the germline V gene are KGHSH and LQKENI. Trimming left V 4 bases short and J 5 bases short, with 11 bases between. CDR3 sequence: CASSLREENEKLFF. CDR3 DNA sequence: TGTGCCAGCTCACTCAGGGAGGAGAATGAAAAACTGTTTTTT.

CDR3 loop: CSVGQGRDSPLHF. CDR3 DNA: TGCAGCGTTGGACAGGGGAGAGATTCACCCCTCCACTTT. The chain uses TRBV29-1 and TRBJ1-6; 8 bases agree with TRBD1. The CDR3 consists of 13 residues. In germline, CDR1 is SQVTM, CDR2 ANQGSEA. The V segment lost 4 bases and the J segment 8 bases; nucleotides outside the gene matches: 4.

The rearrangement links TRBV20-1 to TRBJ2-3; D remains ambiguous. Germline-derived CDR1 and CDR2 are DFQATT and SNEGSKA (reference sequence). The CDR3 is made up of 15 amino acids. V lost 0 bases and J lost 0, with 10 bases in between. The CDR3 DNA is TGCAGTGCTAGAGATAGTGTGGGGAGCACAGATACGCAGTATTTT. It specifies CSARDSVGSTDTQYF.

This clonotype came up many times. V gene TRBV20-1 combines with J gene TRBJ1-5; 8 positions agree with TRBD1. Germline V gene data show CDR1 as DFQATT and CDR2 as SNEGSKA (reference sequence). V gave up 0 bases and J gave up 6 bases; unmatched junction bases: 7. CDR3 length: 15 residues. The CDR3 nucleotides are TGCAGTGCTAGAGAAGCAGGGGGCAAGTCTCAGCCCCAGCATTTT. This gives the protein CSAREAGGKSQPQHF.

This clonotype was observed many times. This chain connects TRBV10-3 to TRBJ2-3; 9 bases align to TRBD2. The CDR3 length is 16 residues. Germline loops: CDR1 ENHRY, CDR2 SYGVKD. J lost 3 bases, V lost 0 bases, and 4 bases had no gene match. The CDR3 loop is CAISESASGVTDTQYF. The CDR3 DNA is TGTGCCATCAGTGAGTCCGCTAGCGGGGTAACAGATACGCAGTATTTT.